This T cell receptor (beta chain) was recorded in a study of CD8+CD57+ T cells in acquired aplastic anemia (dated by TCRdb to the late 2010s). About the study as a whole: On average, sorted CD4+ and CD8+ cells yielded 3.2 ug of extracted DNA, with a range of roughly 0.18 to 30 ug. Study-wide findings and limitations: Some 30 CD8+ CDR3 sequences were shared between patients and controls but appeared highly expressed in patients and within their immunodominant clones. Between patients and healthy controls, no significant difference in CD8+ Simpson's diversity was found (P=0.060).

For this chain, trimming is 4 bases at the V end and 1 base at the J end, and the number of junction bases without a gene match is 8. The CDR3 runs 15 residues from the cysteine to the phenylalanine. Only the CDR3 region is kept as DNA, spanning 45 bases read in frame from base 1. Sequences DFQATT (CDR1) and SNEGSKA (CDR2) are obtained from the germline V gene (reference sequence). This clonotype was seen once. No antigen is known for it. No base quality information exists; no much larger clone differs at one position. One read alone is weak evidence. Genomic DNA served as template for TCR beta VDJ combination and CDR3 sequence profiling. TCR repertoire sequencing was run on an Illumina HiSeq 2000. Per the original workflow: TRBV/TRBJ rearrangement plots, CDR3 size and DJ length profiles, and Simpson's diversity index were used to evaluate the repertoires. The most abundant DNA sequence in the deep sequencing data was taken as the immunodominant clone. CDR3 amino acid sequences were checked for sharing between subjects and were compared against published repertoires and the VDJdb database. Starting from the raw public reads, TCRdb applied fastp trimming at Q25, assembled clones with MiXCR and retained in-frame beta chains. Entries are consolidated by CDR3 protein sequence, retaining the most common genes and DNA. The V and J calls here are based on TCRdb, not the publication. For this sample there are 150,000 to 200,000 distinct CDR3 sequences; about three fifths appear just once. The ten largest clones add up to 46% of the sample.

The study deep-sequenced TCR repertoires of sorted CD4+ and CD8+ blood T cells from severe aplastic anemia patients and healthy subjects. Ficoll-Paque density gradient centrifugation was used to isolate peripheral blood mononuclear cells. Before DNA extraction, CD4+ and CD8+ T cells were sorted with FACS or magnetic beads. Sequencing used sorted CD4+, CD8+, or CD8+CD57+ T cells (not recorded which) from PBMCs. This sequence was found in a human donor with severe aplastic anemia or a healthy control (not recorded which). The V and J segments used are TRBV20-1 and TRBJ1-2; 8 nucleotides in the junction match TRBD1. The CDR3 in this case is CSANPRDRINYGYTF. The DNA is TGCAGTGCTAACCCTCGGGACAGGATTAACTATGGCTACACCTTC.